This TCR beta chain was captured in a study of T cell responses to AZD1222 COVID-19 vaccine. General study points: Spike-spanning, vaccine-associated CD4 TCRs were dominant at 160-218 and 743-854. Possibly, clonal diversity was underestimated; donors were largely white British and included more females.

The table lists this clone with a count of one. Its antigen is not known. Deletions cut 3 bases from V and 3 bases from J, with 15 bases between. CDR3 length: 15 amino acids. Germline V gene sequence: CDR1 SGHNT, CDR2 YENEEA. The table came from immunoSEQ multiplex PCR; TCRdb's copy has only in-frame clones and leaves some out. The table has under 150,000 clones, almost 95% seen once. The clonotype comes from an adult who received the AZD1222 COVID-19 vaccine. This sample comprised peripheral blood, obtained 28 days after the second AZD1222 dose. This rearrangement joins TRBV11-3 to TRBJ2-7, with D tentatively TRBD1 or TRBD2 (5 bases each). DNA for the CDR3: TGTGCCAGCAGCTTGAAAGGGCTGGGGGACTACGAGCAGTACTTC. Residues: CASSLKGLGDYEQYF.